These 15 T cell receptor beta chains were all obtained from the same sample, sequenced in a study of early T cells in non-severe SARS-CoV-2 infection. In TCRdb, the 5' RACE reads were re-called with MiXCR into one record per CDR3 protein. In the table there are about 82,000 distinct CDR3 sequences, around 14% of which are singletons. Input material: whole blood. The receptors here all came from an adult who was a healthcare worker with PCR-confirmed SARS-CoV-2 infection or an uninfected control (not recorded which).

This clonotype has only a few counts. The genes are TRBV7-9 and TRBJ2-2; 9 bases match TRBD2. J gave up 4 bases and V 4 bases, and 10 bases lay outside the gene matches. Germline values: CDR1 SEHNR, CDR2 FQNEAQ (reference sequence). The CDR3 has 17 residues. The CDR3 reads CASSYTLAGRGTGELFF. The CDR3 DNA sequence: TGTGCCAGCAGCTACACCCTAGCGGGAAGGGGCACCGGGGAGCTGTTTTTT.

This clonotype was recorded many times. The rearrangement links TRBV6-5 to TRBJ2-2; D gene uncertain. The CDR3 extends over 13 amino acids. Germline CDR1 and CDR2: MNHEY and SVGAGI. V was shortened by 3 bases and J by 5 bases, with 7 bases between the two germline ends. Here the CDR3 reads CASSYTGTGELFF. The CDR3 bases are TGTGCCAGCAGTTATACCGGGACCGGGGAGCTGTTTTTT.

This clonotype was counted only a few times. The gene calls are TRBV2 and TRBJ2-5, with 10 bases that match TRBD1. The ends lost 4 bases at V and 3 bases at J; junction bases unmatched: 2. This CDR3 is 14 amino acids long. The germline CDR1 and CDR2 sequences are SNHLY and FYNNEI. CDR3: CASSAGTGEETQYF. The DNA of the CDR3 is TGTGCCAGCAGTGCCGGGACAGGGGAAGAGACCCAGTACTTC. Full variable domain (rest looked up from reference TRBV2 and TRBJ2-5): EPEVTQTPSHQVTQMGQEVILRCVPISNHLYFYWYRQILGQKVEFLVSFYNNEISEKSEIFDDQFSVERPDGSNFTLKIRSTKLEDSAMYFCASSAGTGEETQYFGPGTRLLVL.

This chain uses TRBV6-5 with TRBJ2-3, with TRBD2 as a possible D gene (6 bases). Germline values: CDR1 MNHEY, CDR2 SVGAGI. V lost 7 bases and J 2 bases, leaving 13 bases between the germline ends. The CDR3 contains 14 residues. CDR3 DNA sequence: TGTGCCAGCAAAATGGCGGGGAACACAGATACGCAGTATTTT. Protein product: CASKMAGNTDTQYF.

This clonotype was recorded many times. V usage is TRBV24-1 and J usage is TRBJ2-3; TRBD2 matches at 16 bases. With 4 bases clipped from V and 2 bases from J, the junction kept 8 bases outside the gene matches. This CDR3 is 19 amino acids long. Germline V CDR1 and CDR2: KGHDR, SFDVKD. CDR3 sequence: CATSDSAGLAGGFTDTQYF. Here the CDR3 DNA reads TGTGCCACCAGTGACTCCGCGGGACTAGCGGGAGGGTTCACAGATACGCAGTATTTT.

This clonotype came up a few times. The genes are TRBV7-6 and TRBJ2-2; TRBD2 agrees at 8 bases. This CDR3 has 16 residues. The junction had 11 bases not matched to a gene; V was cut back by 4 bases and J by 7 bases. Germline values: CDR1 SGHVS, CDR2 FNYEAQ. DNA for the CDR3: TGTGCCAGCAGCTCCTCAGCGGGGGCCGGGGTCGGGGAGCTGTTTTTT. This gives the protein CASSSSAGAGVGELFF.

This chain connects TRBV28 to TRBJ2-7; D is possibly TRBD1 (6 bases). The CDR3 runs to 13 residues. The germline gives CDR1 MDHEN, CDR2 SYDVKM. V dropped 5 bases and J dropped 7 bases, with 15 bases sitting between them. CDR3 in amino acids: CASSPLPRGEQYF. The CDR3 DNA reads as TGTGCCAGCAGTCCGCTCCCTAGGGGGGAGCAGTACTTC.

This clonotype was seen only a few times. The chain carries TRBV5-4 and TRBJ1-2; 7 bases agree with TRBD1. The germline V gene has CDR1 SGHNT and CDR2 YYREEE (reference sequence). The CDR3 totals 14 residues. V dropped 7 bases and J dropped 1; count of bases not matched to a gene: 7. The DNA for the CDR3 is TGTGCCAGCGGACCCAGGGGGATTAACTATGGCTACACCTTC. It codes for CASGPRGINYGYTF.

This clonotype was recorded a few times. This sequence joins TRBV3-1 and TRBJ2-4; D is possibly TRBD2 (5 bases). In germline, CDR1 is LGHDT, CDR2 YNNKEL (reference sequence). Trimming cost V 0 bases and J 2 bases, with 14 bases left between them. CDR3 size: 17 residues. CDR3 sequence: CASSQDEGSPTKNIQYF. The CDR3 DNA sequence: TGTGCCAGCAGCCAAGATGAGGGCAGTCCGACCAAAAACATTCAGTACTTC.

This clonotype has only a few counts. The chain recombines TRBV3-1 with TRBJ2-5; 12 nucleotides line up with TRBD2. The CDR3 has 20 amino acids. After removal of 3 bases from V and 4 bases from J, the junction contained 18 bases not matched to a gene. The germline gives CDR1 LGHDT, CDR2 YNNKEL (reference sequence). CDR3: CASSQRSPVLAGGPAETQYF. CDR3 DNA: TGTGCCAGCAGCCAGCGATCCCCGGTTCTAGCGGGAGGGCCGGCAGAGACCCAGTACTTC.

The V call is TRBV12-3 or TRBV12-4, the J call TRBJ1-4; D unresolved. The CDR3 runs 15 residues. V dropped 6 bases and J dropped 5 bases, with 16 bases sitting between them. This chain's CDR3 is CASRNTGHRNEKLFF. The CDR3 DNA sequence: TGTGCCAGCAGAAACACCGGGCATCGGAATGAAAAACTGTTTTTT.

This clonotype occurred many times. V usage is TRBV9 and J usage is TRBJ2-2; a possible D gene is TRBD2 (6 bases). The CDR3 runs 18 residues. CDR1 is SGDLS, CDR2 YYNGEE, per germline. V was pared by 2 bases and J by 3 bases, with 20 bases between. The CDR3 nucleotides read TGTGCCAGCAGCGTGGCTGGAGGAGGGCTCGGGGACACCGGGGAGCTGTTTTTT. It specifies CASSVAGGGLGDTGELFF. The entire variable domain, with the rest obtained from reference TRBV9 and TRBJ2-2, is as follows: DSGVTQTPKHLITATGQRVTLRCSPRSGDLSVYWYQQSLDQGLQFLIQYYNGEERAKGNILERFSAQQFPDLHSELNLSSLELGDSALYFCASSVAGGGLGDTGELFFGEGSRLTVL.

The chain has TRBV6-1 and TRBJ1-2; D remains ambiguous. The germline V and J ends were trimmed by 8 bases and 4 bases, with 14 bases remaining between them. The CDR3 loop spans 13 amino acids. Germline assignment: CDR1 MNHNS and CDR2 SASEGT. Written as DNA, the CDR3 is TGTGCCAGCCGTCCCGACGGGAGCTATGGCTACACCTTC. Translated, it gives CASRPDGSYGYTF.

V is TRBV4-1 and J is TRBJ2-3; D possibly uses TRBD1 or TRBD2 (6 bases each). Germline values: CDR1 MGHRA, CDR2 YSYEKL. The CDR3 spans 18 residues. The ends were cut back, 1 base at V and 0 bases at J, with 17 bases in the middle. The CDR3 reads CASSQGGAGQLSTDTQYF. CDR3 coding DNA: TGCGCCAGCAGCCAAGGCGGGGCCGGACAGCTTAGCACAGATACGCAGTATTTT.

J is TRBJ2-5 and V is TRBV25-1; perhaps TRBD2 as D (6 bases). CDR3 length: 16 amino acids. The germline V gene has CDR1 MGHDK and CDR2 SYGVNS. V was trimmed by 0 bases and J by 2 bases, leaving 13 bases between them. In nucleotides, the CDR3 is TGTGCCAGCAGTGAATATCGGACGGACTATCAAGAGACCCAGTACTTC. Translating it yields CASSEYRTDYQETQYF.